These 21 T cell receptor beta chains came from one sample sequenced in a study of CD8+ T cells in alopecia areata (dated by TCRdb to between 2018 and 2020). The label giving this sample's time point can be read as: roughly 24 weeks on oral tofacitinib. Taken with the paper, the label for treatment or condition translates to: oral pan-JAK inhibitor, 5-10 mg twice daily. Peripheral blood and lesional scalp punch biopsies were obtained from patients with alopecia areata. The library was built by means of the immunoSEQ multiplex PCR assay. RNA was extracted from all samples and reverse transcribed into cDNA, which served as template for TCR sequencing. Held by TCRdb, this immuneACCESS table contains in-frame sequences only and omits some clones. Under half of the omission traces to an unresolved V gene where checked; the cause of the rest is unknown. This sample is represented by about 3,600 clones; 60% to 75% of them were singletons. The ten largest clonotypes hold around 9% of the sample.

This specimen consisted of skin, obtained at week 24, from a patient treated with tofacitinib. These receptors were taken from a human donor with alopecia areata.

A note on this clone: An end of the junction does not agree with germline; a read error may underlie this. The rearrangement links TRBV10-2 to TRBJ2-1, with 9 bases that match TRBD2. Germline CDR1 is WSHSY and CDR2 is SAAADI. This CDR3 spans 16 amino acids. As DNA, the CDR3 is TGCACCAGCAGTGAGTCGACTAGCGGAGGCACGAATGAGCAGTTCTTC. Translation gives CTSSESTSGGTNEQFF.

V gene TRBV4-3 combines with J gene TRBJ2-2, with 8 bases that match TRBD2. Trimming at V came to 1 base and at J to 7 bases, leaving 8 bases not matched to a gene. Germline CDR1 is LGHNA and CDR2 is YSLEER. CDR3 length equals 16 residues. The CDR3 reads CASSQGYSGVVGELFF. CDR3 nucleotide sequence: TGCGCCAGCAGCCAAGGGTATAGCGGGGTAGTCGGGGAGCTGTTTTTT.

This clone was recorded a few times. The rearrangement links TRBV5-4 to TRBJ2-1; 7 nucleotides agree with TRBD2. The V gene end was trimmed by 1 base and the J gene end by 8 bases; junction bases not matched to a gene: 12. The CDR3 spans 16 residues. Germline-derived CDR1 and CDR2 are SGHNT and YYREEE (reference sequence). This CDR3 reads CASSLSWDYTSDEQFF. CDR3 nucleotide sequence: TGTGCCAGCAGCTTGAGCTGGGACTACACGAGCGATGAGCAGTTCTTC. Based on the CDR3 plus reference TRBV5-4 and TRBJ2-1, the full variable domain is ETGVTQSPTHLIKTRGQQVTLRCSSQSGHNTVSWYQQALGQGPQFIFQYYREEENGRGNFPPRFSGLQFPNYSSELNVNALELDDSALYLCASSLSWDYTSDEQFFGPGTRLTVL.

This clone appeared once. This rearrangement joins TRBV7-9 to TRBJ1-1; a weak D match, TRBD1 (5 bases). CDR1 SEHNR and CDR2 FQNEAQ come from the germline V gene (reference sequence). Trimming cost V 5 bases and J 6 bases, with 28 bases left between them. The CDR3 sequence is 18 residues long. This chain's CDR3 is CASSPAGGDLLMIPEAFF. The CDR3 nucleotides are TGTGCCAGCAGCCCAGCGGGCGGGGACCTACTAATGATCCCTGAAGCTTTCTTT.

This clone was seen a single time. The rearrangement joins TRBV7-2 to TRBJ2-3; unclear D gene. The length of the CDR3 is 11 residues. Germline-derived CDR1 and CDR2 are SGHTA and FQGNSA. Trimming took off 4 bases at V and 4 bases at J, with 3 bases between the two ends. The CDR3 loop reads CASSSADTQYF. CDR3 nucleotides: TGTGCCAGCAGCTCCGCAGATACGCAGTATTTT.

This clone has only one observation. The rearrangement joins TRBV4-3 to TRBJ2-7; TRBD2 matches 7 bases. Per germline, CDR1 LGHNA and CDR2 YSLEER. J lost 5 bases, V lost 0 bases, and 7 bases had no gene match. The CDR3 runs 15 residues. CDR3 amino acids: CASSQEEGGWNEQYF. CDR3 DNA: TGCGCCAGCAGCCAAGAGGAGGGAGGGTGGAACGAGCAGTACTTC.

There are a few counts of this clone. In DNA, the CDR3 is TGTGCCAGCAGCCTACGTCCAAACACCGGGGAGCTGTTTTTT. Protein: CASSLRPNTGELFF. This rearrangement joins TRBV7-3 to TRBJ2-2; D gene ambiguous. CDR3 size: 14 residues. Germline-derived CDR1 and CDR2 are SGHTA and FQGTGA. The germline V and J ends were trimmed by 5 bases and 2 bases, with 9 bases remaining between them.

For the CDR3, the DNA is TGTGCCAGTAGTATAGGTGAGACGGTACCCAATCAGCCCCAGCATTTT. This sequence encodes CASSIGETVPNQPQHF. The chain couples TRBV19 to TRBJ1-5; no definite D call. CDR1 and CDR2 (germline): LNHDA, SQIVND (reference sequence). V shed 1 base and J shed 3 bases, with 13 bases lying between them. The CDR3 sequence is 16 residues long.

V and J are TRBV7-8 and TRBJ2-1, with 13 bases that match TRBD2. Unmatched junction bases numbered 6, after V lost 6 bases and J lost 1 base. CDR1 is SGHVS and CDR2 is FQNEAQ in the germline V gene. CDR3 size: 17 residues. The CDR3 sequence is CASRTSGGPGSYNEQFF. CDR3 in DNA: TGTGCCAGCAGGACTAGCGGGGGGCCGGGGTCCTACAATGAGCAGTTCTTC.

This clone appeared once. This chain links TRBV5-1 with TRBJ2-5; D possibly corresponds to TRBD1 (5 bases). The V gene's germline CDR1 is SGHRS and CDR2 YFSETQ. The CDR3 extends over 15 amino acids. V lost 0 bases and J 1 base, leaving 10 bases between the germline ends. DNA for the CDR3: TGCGCCAGCAGCTTGGGTACAGGAACCCAAGAGACCCAGTACTTC. Encoded protein: CASSLGTGTQETQYF.

As for this clone: The sample has other DNA sequences that encode this CDR3 too. The V gene is TRBV7-2, the J gene TRBJ2-7; the D is unclear. CDR1 and CDR2 (germline): SGHTA, FQGNSA. This CDR3 has 13 amino acids. The V and J ends lost 3 bases and 1 base respectively, with 7 bases between them. Here the CDR3 DNA reads TGTGCCAGCAGCTTCGGGCCTTCCTACGAGCAGTACTTC. As protein: CASSFGPSYEQYF.

V gene TRBV9 combines with J gene TRBJ2-3; 10 nucleotides align to TRBD2. Germline V gene data show CDR1 as SGDLS and CDR2 as YYNGEE. Unmatched junction bases numbered 14, after V lost 1 base and J lost 6 bases. This CDR3 has 18 residues. The CDR3 sequence is CASSVTALAGAPWDTQYF. The CDR3 DNA sequence: TGTGCCAGCAGCGTAACGGCCCTAGCGGGGGCCCCCTGGGATACGCAGTATTTT.

There are a few counts of this clone. J is TRBJ2-5 and V is TRBV4-1; D gene unclear. The CDR3 totals 15 residues. V was pared by 1 base and J by 1 base, with 10 bases between. Germline V gives CDR1 MGHRA, CDR2 YSYEKL. CDR3 nucleotides: TGCGCCAGCAGCCAAGGGTACGATGGCCAAGAGACCCAGTACTTC. Its protein product is CASSQGYDGQETQYF.

This clone came up a few times. The chain links TRBV9 to TRBJ2-5; D gene ambiguous. Germline loops: CDR1 SGDLS, CDR2 YYNGEE. This CDR3 spans 14 amino acids. Between the trimmed V and J ends, which lost 2 bases and 1 base, there was a span of 9 bases. The CDR3 region is CASSVGPAQETQYF. The CDR3 region has the DNA TGTGCCAGCAGCGTTGGGCCAGCCCAAGAGACCCAGTACTTC.

V usage is TRBV9 and J usage is TRBJ2-7; D is tentatively TRBD1 or TRBD2 (10 bases each). V was trimmed by 2 bases and J by 4 bases, leaving 34 bases between them. The CDR3 contains 21 residues. Germline CDR1 SGDLS, CDR2 YYNGEE. The CDR3 coding sequence is TGTGCCAGCAGCGTGGGAGATGGGACAGGGGCCCAAAGGACTAGCGGATACGAGCAGTACTTC. It is translated as CASSVGDGTGAQRTSGYEQYF.

The rearrangement joins TRBV4-1 to TRBJ2-7; maybe TRBD1 (6 bases). CDR3 length: 16 amino acids. Trimming took 4 bases from V and 2 from J, leaving 18 bases between them. Germline CDR1 and CDR2: MGHRA and YSYEKL. CDR3 amino acids: CASSRDRLGATYEQYF. The DNA of the CDR3 is TGCGCCAGCAGCCGTGACCGGCTGGGGGCGACCTACGAGCAGTACTTC.

J is TRBJ2-5 and V is TRBV19; a weak D match, TRBD1 (6 bases). The last part of the DNA fits TRBJ2-7 better; the J call may be wrong. Germline V CDR1 and CDR2: LNHDA, SQIVND (reference sequence). The length of the CDR3 is 15 residues. The CDR3 region is CASMRRPGDSYEQYF. The CDR3 coding sequence is TGTGCCAGTATGAGGCGTCCAGGGGATTCCTACGAGCAGTACTTC.

The CDR3 loop is CASSLYTEAFF. Written as DNA, the CDR3 is TGTGCCAGCAGCTTATACACTGAAGCTTTCTTT. V usage is TRBV11-1 and J usage is TRBJ1-1, with unresolved D. CDR1 SGHAT and CDR2 FQDESV come from the germline V gene (reference sequence). The CDR3 is 11 residues long. V was clipped by 2 bases and J by 3 bases, with 1 base between them.

This clone has just one count. The chain carries TRBV5-1 and TRBJ2-1, with 9 bases that match TRBD1. The CDR3 sequence is 15 residues long. CDR1 is SGHRS, CDR2 YFSETQ, per germline. With 4 bases clipped from V and 4 bases from J, the junction kept 6 bases outside the gene matches. DNA of the CDR3: TGCGCCAGCAGCCAACTGACAGGGGGGTACAATGAGCAGTTCTTC. This gives the protein CASSQLTGGYNEQFF.

Only a few counts were recorded for this clone. This chain connects TRBV28 to TRBJ1-2; D not certain. CDR3 size: 15 residues. Germline V CDR1 and CDR2: MDHEN, SYDVKM. Trimming left V 6 bases short and J 8 bases short, with 22 bases between. The chain's CDR3 is CASRRLALHRGGYTF. The CDR3 nucleotides read TGTGCCAGCAGACGCCTCGCCCTCCATCGAGGGGGCTACACCTTC.

This chain joins TRBV6-1 and TRBJ2-7, with a tentative D call TRBD1 (6 bases). V was cut by 5 bases and J by 1 base, with 12 bases left in between. The germline V gene encodes CDR1 MNHNS and CDR2 SASEGT. CDR3 length equals 14 residues. The CDR3 DNA follows: TGTGCCAGCAGTTTCCACAGGGAATCCTACGAGCAGTACTTC. It specifies CASSFHRESYEQYF.